A selection of T cell receptor beta chains follows, all from one sample in a study of T cells in Graves' hyperthyroidism and ophthalmopathy. Via MiXCR, TCRdb re-called the multiplex PCR reads, giving one row per CDR3 protein. The table has some 210,000 distinct CDR3 sequences, roughly 17% seen once. The specimen was blood. Receptors were obtained from a man aged 45-60 years with Graves' hyperthyroidism. Both conserved end residues are trimmed from each CDR3. The order of the fields is V gene, J gene, CDR3 protein.

TRBV6-1	TRBJ2-7	ASNLLLGHNSYEQY
TRBV29-1	TRBJ2-3	SALLAGGTDTQY
TRBV3-1	TRBJ1-3	ASSQGGGNTIY
TRBV9	TRBJ2-5	ASSERSGLAGETQY
TRBV20-1	TRBJ2-4	SASGDTLAKNIQY
TRBV5-5	TRBJ2-1	ASSSPGLGVEQF
TRBV12-3/TRBV12-4	TRBJ2-7	ASSPGVYEQY
TRBV3-1	TRBJ1-5	ASSQGVSGQPQH
TRBV4-1	TRBJ1-4	ASSQGQVDEKLF
TRBV7-9	TRBJ2-1	ASSLLAGVGVDEQF
TRBV20-1	TRBJ2-3	SARNAGRASTDTQY
TRBV20-1	TRBJ1-4	SARDLLLTSEKLF
TRBV29-1	TRBJ2-7	SVPGTSGSSYEQY
TRBV12-3/TRBV12-4	TRBJ1-1	ASRYRGEAF
TRBV2	TRBJ2-7	ASSEATWQY
TRBV30	TRBJ1-5	AWSVLGGVGNQPQH
TRBV7-2	TRBJ2-7	ASSSGQATGAYEQY
TRBV20-1	TRBJ2-5	SAAILGRTETQY
TRBV7-3	TRBJ2-3	ASAPGSRTDTQY
TRBV6-1	TRBJ2-5	ASHSSSDQETQY
TRBV10-3	TRBJ2-7	AISPDYLSYEQY
TRBV19	TRBJ1-5	ATQGRGSRLSNQPQH
TRBV24-1	TRBJ2-2	ATSDTPGGPGELF
TRBV6-2/TRBV6-3	TRBJ2-7	ASSYGGSRNEQY
TRBV2	TRBJ2-1	ASRTRLADNEQF
TRBV4-3	TRBJ1-2	ASSQRGRGSAGYT
TRBV7-3	TRBJ2-1	ASSTRPLGLGIEQF
TRBV7-9	TRBJ2-7	ASSRPLGEQY
TRBV6-1	TRBJ2-3	ASSYGTTTDTQY
TRBV20-1	TRBJ2-4	SASQPRSAKNIQY
TRBV7-9	TRBJ2-3	ASSTGQLPPDTQY
TRBV12-3/TRBV12-4	TRBJ2-2	ASSFINTGELF
TRBV10-3	TRBJ1-2	AIRGGQTHVYGYT
TRBV29-1	TRBJ2-3	SVFSASSTDTQY
TRBV28	TRBJ2-1	ASSLTPGTTVRNNEQF
TRBV2	TRBJ2-3	ASSERRQSTDTQY
TRBV6-4	TRBJ2-7	ASSDLDRPYEQY